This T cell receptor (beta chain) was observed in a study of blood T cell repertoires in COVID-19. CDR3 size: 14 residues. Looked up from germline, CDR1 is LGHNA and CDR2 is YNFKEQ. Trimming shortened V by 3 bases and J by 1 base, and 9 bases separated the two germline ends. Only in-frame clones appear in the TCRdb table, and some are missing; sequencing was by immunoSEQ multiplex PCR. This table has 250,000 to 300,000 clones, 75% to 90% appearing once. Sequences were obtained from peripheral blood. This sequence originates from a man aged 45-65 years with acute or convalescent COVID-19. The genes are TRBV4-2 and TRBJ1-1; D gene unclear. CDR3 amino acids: CASSHYEPNTEAFF. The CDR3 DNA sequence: TGTGCCAGCAGCCATTACGAGCCGAACACTGAAGCTTTCTTT.